Following are 24 T cell receptor beta chains from one sample sequenced in a study of T-cell reconstitution after alpha-beta-depleted transplantation in children. Construction of the TCRbeta library involved unique molecular identifiers. TCRdb re-analysed the PCR reads in MiXCR, keeping a single row per CDR3 protein. In the table there are 700,000 or so distinct CDR3 sequences, approximately 14% of which are singletons. The source was PBMCs, collected before TCRalphabeta/CD19-depleted stem cell transplant. These receptors originate from a girl aged 2 to 9 with congenital amegakaryocytic thrombocytopenia, due to receive a stem cell transplant.

The chain uses TRBV11-1 and TRBJ2-6; 11 nucleotides agree with TRBD2. The junction had 7 bases not matched to a gene; V was cut back by 6 bases and J by 0 bases. CDR1 is SGHAT, CDR2 FQDESV, per germline (reference sequence). The CDR3 runs 18 residues. The CDR3 protein is CASRPGTSGLSGANVLTF. The CDR3 region has the DNA TGTGCCAGCAGACCCGGGACTAGCGGCCTCTCTGGGGCCAACGTCCTGACTTTC.

The chain recombines TRBV2 with TRBJ1-1; tentatively, D is TRBD1 (5 bases). CDR3 length equals 16 residues. The germline V gene has CDR1 SNHLY and CDR2 FYNNEI. The V gene lost 7 bases and the J gene lost 1 base, with 19 bases spanning the gap. The CDR3 bases are TGTGCCAGCACGGATCCACACGGGACCGGGAACACTGAAGCTTTCTTT. Residues: CASTDPHGTGNTEAFF.

This clonotype has a count of ten or more. J is TRBJ2-1 and V is TRBV7-3; 7 positions agree with TRBD1. The trim removed 3 bases at V and 4 bases at J, leaving 6 bases unmatched. Germline CDR1 SGHTA, CDR2 FQGTGA. This CDR3 is 15 amino acids long. The CDR3 DNA follows: TGTGCCAGCAGCTTCGTCCCGGGACAGTACAATGAGCAGTTCTTC. Translated: CASSFVPGQYNEQFF.

At least ten counts were recorded for this clonotype. The gene calls are TRBV6-1 and TRBJ2-1; 13 bases agree with TRBD2. This CDR3 region has 16 residues. Unmatched junction bases numbered 3, after V lost 6 bases and J lost 1 base. The germline V gene has CDR1 MNHNS and CDR2 SASEGT. The CDR3 loop reads CASRSGLAGSYNEQFF. The CDR3 nucleotides read TGTGCCAGCAGGTCGGGACTAGCGGGGTCCTACAATGAGCAGTTCTTC.

This clonotype was seen a few times. The V gene is TRBV20-1, the J gene TRBJ2-1, with 13 bases identical to TRBD2. The junction had 2 bases not matched to a gene; V was cut back by 2 bases and J by 4 bases. The CDR3 is 15 amino acids. CDR1 is DFQATT, CDR2 SNEGSKA, per germline (reference sequence). In nucleotides, the CDR3 is TGCAGTGCTAGAATACTAGCGGGAGGGTACAATGAGCAGTTCTTC. Its protein product is CSARILAGGYNEQFF.

The table lists this clonotype with many counts. The chain employs TRBV12-3 or TRBV12-4 and TRBJ2-1; the match to TRBD2 covers 7 bases. The CDR3 runs to 16 residues. The V gene end was trimmed by 1 base and the J gene end by 4 bases; junction bases not matched to a gene: 7. CDR3 in amino acids: CASSLGAQRGYNEQFF. CDR3 coding DNA: TGTGCCAGCAGTTTAGGTGCCCAGCGGGGATACAATGAGCAGTTCTTC.

The chain has TRBV10-3 and TRBJ2-7; 8 bases are a match to TRBD2. Germline V lookup: CDR1 ENHRY, CDR2 SYGVKD. The CDR3 has 16 residues. V was pared by 8 bases and J by 6 bases, with 18 bases of the junction left unmatched. The DNA of the CDR3 is TGTGCCATCCTGGACAGAGAGGGACTAGTTGGGGGCGAGCAGTACTTC. This translates into CAILDREGLVGGEQYF.

This clonotype turned up a few times. CDR3 nucleotide sequence: TGCAGTGCTAGGATCGCGGGAGGAGGCAATGAGCAGTTCTTC. Its protein product is CSARIAGGGNEQFF. This chain links TRBV20-1 with TRBJ2-1; 8 bases match TRBD2. V trimming: 3 bases; J trimming: 6 bases; junction bases outside the gene matches: 7. The CDR3 runs to 14 residues. In germline, CDR1 is DFQATT, CDR2 SNEGSKA (reference sequence).

This clonotype has only a few counts. The rearrangement links TRBV5-1 to TRBJ2-7, with D possibly being TRBD1 (5 bases). Between the trimmed V and J ends, which lost 2 bases and 2 bases, there was a span of 11 bases. Looked up from germline, CDR1 is SGHRS and CDR2 is YFSETQ. The CDR3 sequence is 14 residues long. CDR3 coding DNA: TGCGCCAGCAGCTTAGACAGTAACACCTACGAGCAGTACTTC. Its protein is CASSLDSNTYEQYF.

The chain couples TRBV5-1 to TRBJ2-6; D might be TRBD2 (5 bases). The germline CDR1 and CDR2 sequences are SGHRS and YFSETQ. The V end lost 4 bases, the J end lost 0 bases, and 17 bases lay between the germline ends. The CDR3 contains 18 residues. The CDR3 DNA sequence: TGCGCCAGCAGCCCCCGGGGTATAATCTACTCTGGGGCCAACGTCCTGACTTTC. Its translation is CASSPRGIIYSGANVLTF. The whole variable domain, remainder taken from reference TRBV5-1 and TRBJ2-6, is KAGVTQTPRYLIKTRGQQVTLSCSPISGHRSVSWYQQTPGQGLQFLFEYFSETQRNKGNFPGRFSGRQFSNSRSEMNVSTLELGDSALYLCASSPRGIIYSGANVLTFGAGSRLTVL.

The table lists this clonotype with many counts. The genes are TRBV10-1 and TRBJ2-5; 7 nucleotides agree with TRBD2. CDR1 is WNHNN and CDR2 is SYGVQD in the germline V gene (reference sequence). The CDR3 is 13 residues long. V lost 3 bases and J lost 3; bases outside the gene matches: 1. CDR3 residues: CASSDGTKETQYF. As DNA, the CDR3 is TGCGCCAGCAGTGACGGGACTAAAGAGACCCAGTACTTC.

V is TRBV7-8 and J is TRBJ1-2; possible D gene TRBD1, 5 bases. The V end was cut by 3 bases, the J end by 6 bases, with 26 bases between. CDR1 SGHVS and CDR2 FQNEAQ come from the germline V gene. The CDR3 totals 18 residues. The CDR3 sequence: CASSFFGVGQDLWDGYTF. CDR3 sequence (DNA): TGTGCCAGCAGCTTCTTTGGGGTGGGGCAGGACCTCTGGGATGGCTACACCTTC.

Regarding this clonotype: Being one base from a much bigger clone, this may be a read error. The rearrangement joins TRBV5-1 to TRBJ2-4, with D perhaps TRBD2 (5 bases). This CDR3 spans 13 amino acids. Per germline, CDR1 SGHRS and CDR2 YFSETQ. The CDR3 loop reads CASSITGVNILYF. The DNA for the CDR3 is TGCGCCAGCAGCATCACCGGGGTAAACATTCTGTACTTC.

This chain connects TRBV10-3 to TRBJ2-5; TRBD1 might be the D (6 bases). Trimming shortened V by 7 bases and J by 5 bases, and 14 bases separated the two germline ends. CDR1 and CDR2 (germline): ENHRY, SYGVKD. This CDR3 spans 13 amino acids. CDR3 sequence reads: CAITSQGLETQYF. The CDR3 region has the DNA TGTGCCATCACCTCTCAGGGGTTGGAGACCCAGTACTTC.

CDR3 nucleotides: TGTGCCAGCAGCCCCGGGACTAGCGGGAGTGACGAGCAGTACTTC. This translates into CASSPGTSGSDEQYF. The rearrangement links TRBV7-8 to TRBJ2-7; 14 bases agree with TRBD2. Trimming cost V 5 bases and J 5 bases; bases outside gene matches: 5. The CDR3 is made up of 15 amino acids. Germline V gene data show CDR1 as SGHVS and CDR2 as FQNEAQ.

The chain is built from TRBV6-1 and TRBJ1-2; the D is unclear. Trimming removed 5 bases from V and 3 bases from J, with 16 bases in between. The CDR3 has 15 residues. From germline, CDR1 is MNHNS and CDR2 SASEGT. The DNA of the CDR3 is TGTGCCAGCAGTAGAGCCGGGCGAAGTCACTATGGCTACACCTTC. Protein sequence: CASSRAGRSHYGYTF.

This sequence joins TRBV7-3 and TRBJ2-1, with 9 bases fitting TRBD2. Per the germline V gene, CDR1 is SGHTA and CDR2 is FQGTGA. Trimming at V came to 3 bases and at J to 4 bases, leaving 7 bases not matched to a gene. The CDR3 has 16 amino acids. The CDR3 DNA follows: TGTGCCAGCAGCTTTTCCTCGACTAGCGGATACAATGAGCAGTTCTTC. Encoded protein: CASSFSSTSGYNEQFF.

This clonotype was seen repeatedly, ten times or more. This sequence joins TRBV28 and TRBJ2-7, with TRBD1 matching 9 bases. The CDR3 covers 15 residues. V lost 8 bases and J lost 4; bases outside the gene matches: 12. Germline V gives CDR1 MDHEN, CDR2 SYDVKM. The CDR3: CASEITGQGPYEQYF. The DNA of the CDR3 is TGTGCCAGCGAGATTACGGGACAGGGCCCTTACGAGCAGTACTTC.

DNA of the CDR3: TGTGCCAGCAGCCCATTCGAAGGGACCGGGGAGCTGTTTTTT. Its protein is CASSPFEGTGELFF. This sequence joins TRBV11-1 and TRBJ2-2; D unresolved. Trimming left V 5 bases short and J 5 bases short, with 12 bases between. Germline CDR1 and CDR2: SGHAT and FQDESV (reference sequence). The CDR3 is 14 amino acids.

The chain carries TRBV7-2 and TRBJ1-4; D is unresolved. Germline V gene data show CDR1 as SGHTA and CDR2 as FQGNSA. The V and J ends lost 3 bases and 7 bases respectively, with 18 bases between them. This CDR3 has 16 amino acids. Here the CDR3 DNA reads TGTGCCAGCAGCTTCTCGAAGAGGCACGGATTTGAAAAACTGTTTTTT. Its protein is CASSFSKRHGFEKLFF.

This clonotype was recorded at least ten times. The rearrangement joins TRBV27 to TRBJ2-1, with 9 bases that match TRBD1. Looked up from germline, CDR1 is MNHEY and CDR2 is SMNVEV (reference sequence). The CDR3 consists of 15 residues. Trimming cost V 2 bases and J 8 bases; bases outside gene matches: 7. CDR3 DNA sequence: TGTGCCAGCAGTTTAGCCCCGACAGGGGGGGATGAGCAGTTCTTC. It is translated as CASSLAPTGGDEQFF.

This clonotype was counted ten times or more. The rearrangement joins TRBV10-3 to TRBJ2-3; 12 nucleotides line up with TRBD1. CDR3 length equals 17 residues. V trimming: 7 bases; J trimming: 5 bases; junction bases outside the gene matches: 13. Germline assignment: CDR1 ENHRY and CDR2 SYGVKD. CDR3 amino acids: CAITGTGGAGVGDTQYF. The CDR3 bases are TGTGCCATCACCGGGACAGGGGGCGCAGGAGTCGGAGATACGCAGTATTTT.

This clonotype has a count of ten or more. J is TRBJ2-1 and V is TRBV5-1, with D perhaps TRBD2 (6 bases). This CDR3 is built from 14 residues. Between the trimmed V and J ends, which lost 2 bases and 6 bases, there was a span of 12 bases. Germline assignment: CDR1 SGHRS and CDR2 YFSETQ. In DNA form, the CDR3 reads TGCGCCAGCAGCTTCTACGCGGGGCGCAATGAGCAGTTCTTC. Its translation: CASSFYAGRNEQFF.

This clonotype was detected only a few times. The chain joins TRBV3-1 to TRBJ1-5; D unclear. Germline V gene lookup returns CDR1 LGHDT and CDR2 YNNKEL (reference sequence). Trimming stripped 3 bases from V and 1 base from J, with 10 bases between. The CDR3 runs 15 residues. The CDR3 region has the DNA TGTGCCAGCAGCCAGTTCTCCGGGAGCAATCAGCCCCAGCATTTT. Encoded protein: CASSQFSGSNQPQHF.